The source of this T cell receptor (beta chain) is a study of blood T cell repertoires in COVID-19. Overall study context: Some COVID-19 samples were acute and others convalescent; all came from the United States, Italy and Spain.

Methods used by the authors: Reference gene primers were amplified, and this amplification served to estimate nucleated cell counts. The data were produced by immunoSEQ multiplex PCR, yet TCRdb's version contains in-frame clones alone and is incomplete. Clonal size and the V and J genes are those of that table, whereas D and trimming came from the DNA. The repertoire includes 200,000 to 250,000 clones, 85% to 90% of them detected once, and less than 15% sits in the top ten. The CDR3 extends over 14 amino acids. Germline V gene lookup returns CDR1 GTSNPN and CDR2 SVGIG (reference sequence). V lost 4 bases, J lost 12 bases, and 15 bases stayed unmatched. The study recruited people aged roughly 18 to 100 years across approximately 24 US areas. Grouping used clinical history reported by participants in a survey and questionnaire.

Sequencing was done on a sample of PBMCs or T cells enriched from blood (not recorded which). The clonotype comes from a man aged 30 to 45 who had been exposed to COVID-19. The chain joins TRBV30 to TRBJ2-1; 7 positions agree with TRBD1. The CDR3 DNA reads as TGTGCCTGGACCCGACAGGGCTCCGTGTTAGGGCAGTTCTTC. Its protein product is CAWTRQGSVLGQFF.